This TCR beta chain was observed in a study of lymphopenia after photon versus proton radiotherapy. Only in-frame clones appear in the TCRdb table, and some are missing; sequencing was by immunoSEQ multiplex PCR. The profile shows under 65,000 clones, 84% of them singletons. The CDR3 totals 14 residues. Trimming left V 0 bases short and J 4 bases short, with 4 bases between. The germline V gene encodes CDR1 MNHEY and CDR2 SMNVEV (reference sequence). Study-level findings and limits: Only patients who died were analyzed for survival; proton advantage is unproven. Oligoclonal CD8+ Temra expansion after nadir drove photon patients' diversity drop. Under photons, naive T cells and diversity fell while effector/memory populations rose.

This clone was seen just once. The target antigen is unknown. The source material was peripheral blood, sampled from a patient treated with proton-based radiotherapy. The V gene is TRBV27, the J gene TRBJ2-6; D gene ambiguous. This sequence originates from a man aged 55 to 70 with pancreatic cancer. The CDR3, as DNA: TGTGCCAGCAGTTTATCGAGGGGGGCCAACGTCCTGACTTTC. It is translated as CASSLSRGANVLTF.